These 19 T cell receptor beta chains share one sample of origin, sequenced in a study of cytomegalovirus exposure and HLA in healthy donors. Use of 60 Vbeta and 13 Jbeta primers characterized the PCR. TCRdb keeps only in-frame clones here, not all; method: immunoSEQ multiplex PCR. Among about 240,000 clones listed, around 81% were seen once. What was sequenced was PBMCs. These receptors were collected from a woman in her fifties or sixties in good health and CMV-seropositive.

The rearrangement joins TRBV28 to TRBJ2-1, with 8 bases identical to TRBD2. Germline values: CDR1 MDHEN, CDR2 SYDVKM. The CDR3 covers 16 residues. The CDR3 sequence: CGSAPSGSFSHNEQFF. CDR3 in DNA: TGTGGATCTGCTCCTAGCGGGTCCTTTTCCCACAATGAGCAGTTCTTC.

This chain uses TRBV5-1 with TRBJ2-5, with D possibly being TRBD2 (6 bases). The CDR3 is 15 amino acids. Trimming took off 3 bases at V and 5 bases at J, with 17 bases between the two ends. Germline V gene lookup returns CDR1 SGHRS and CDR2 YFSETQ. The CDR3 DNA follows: TGCGCCAGCAGCTGGGTGGGGGGAATTCAGGAGACCCAGTACTTC. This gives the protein CASSWVGGIQETQYF.

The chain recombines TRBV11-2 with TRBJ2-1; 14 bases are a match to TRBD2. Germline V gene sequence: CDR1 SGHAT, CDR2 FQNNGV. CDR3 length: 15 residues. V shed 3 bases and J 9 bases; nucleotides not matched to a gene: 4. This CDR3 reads CASSLGLAGEGEQFF. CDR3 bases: TGTGCCAGCAGCTTGGGACTAGCGGGAGAGGGTGAGCAGTTCTTC.

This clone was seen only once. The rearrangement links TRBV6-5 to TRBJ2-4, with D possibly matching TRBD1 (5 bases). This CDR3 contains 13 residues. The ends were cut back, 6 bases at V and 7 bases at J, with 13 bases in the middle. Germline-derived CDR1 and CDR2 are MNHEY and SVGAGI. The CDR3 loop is CASRHRQWNIQYF. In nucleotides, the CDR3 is TGTGCCAGCAGGCACCGACAGTGGAACATTCAGTACTTC.

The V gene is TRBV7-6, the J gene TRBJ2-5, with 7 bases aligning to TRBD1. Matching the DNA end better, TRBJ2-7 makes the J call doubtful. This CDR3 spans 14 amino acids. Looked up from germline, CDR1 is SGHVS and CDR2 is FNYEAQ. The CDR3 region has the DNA TGTGCCAGCAGTTTAAGTACGGGACAGTACGAGCAGTACTTC. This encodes CASSLSTGQYEQYF.

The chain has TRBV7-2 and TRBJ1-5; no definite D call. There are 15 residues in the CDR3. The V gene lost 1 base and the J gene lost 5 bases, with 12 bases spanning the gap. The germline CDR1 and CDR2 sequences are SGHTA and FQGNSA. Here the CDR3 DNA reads TGTGCCAGCAGCTTAGGTTTGAGCGCGCATCAGCCCCAGCATTTT. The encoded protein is CASSLGLSAHQPQHF. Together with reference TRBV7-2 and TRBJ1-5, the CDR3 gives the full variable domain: GAGVSQSPSNKVTEKGKDVELRCDPISGHTALYWYRQSLGQGLEFLIYFQGNSAPDKSGLPSDRFSAERTGGSVSTLTIQRTQQEDSAVYLCASSLGLSAHQPQHFGDGTRLSIL.

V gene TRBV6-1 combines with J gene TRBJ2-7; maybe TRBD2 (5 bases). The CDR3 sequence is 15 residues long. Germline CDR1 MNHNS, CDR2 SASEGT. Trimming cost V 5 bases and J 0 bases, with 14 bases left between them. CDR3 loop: CASSKELGRSYEQYF. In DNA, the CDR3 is TGTGCCAGCAGTAAAGAACTAGGACGCTCCTACGAGCAGTACTTC.

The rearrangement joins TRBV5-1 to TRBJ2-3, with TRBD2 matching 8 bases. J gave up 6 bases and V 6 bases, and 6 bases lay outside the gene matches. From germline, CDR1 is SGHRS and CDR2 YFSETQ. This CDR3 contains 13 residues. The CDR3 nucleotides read TGCGCCAGCAATCCGGGGGGGTTCGATACGCAGTATTTT. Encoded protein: CASNPGGFDTQYF.

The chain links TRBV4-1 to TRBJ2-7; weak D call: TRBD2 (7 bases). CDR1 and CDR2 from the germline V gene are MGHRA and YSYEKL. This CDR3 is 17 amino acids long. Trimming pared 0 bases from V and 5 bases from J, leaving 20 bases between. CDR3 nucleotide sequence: TGCGCCAGCAGCCAAGAGGAATTCGGCGGGGGCTTTGACGAGCAGTACTTC. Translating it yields CASSQEEFGGGFDEQYF.

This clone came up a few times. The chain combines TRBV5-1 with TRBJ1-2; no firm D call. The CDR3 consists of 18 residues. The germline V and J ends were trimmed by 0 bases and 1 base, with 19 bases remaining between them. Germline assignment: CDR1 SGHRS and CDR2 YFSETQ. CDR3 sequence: CASSLAAGLGSSNYGYTF. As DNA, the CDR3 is TGCGCCAGCAGCTTGGCAGCGGGGTTGGGAAGCAGTAACTATGGCTACACCTTC.

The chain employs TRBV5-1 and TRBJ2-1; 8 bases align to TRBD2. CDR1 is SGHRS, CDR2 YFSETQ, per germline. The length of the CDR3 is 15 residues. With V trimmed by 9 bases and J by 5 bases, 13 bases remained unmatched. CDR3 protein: CATQAGTRGDNEQFF. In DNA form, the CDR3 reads TGCGCCACCCAGGCCGGGACTAGGGGAGACAATGAGCAGTTCTTC.

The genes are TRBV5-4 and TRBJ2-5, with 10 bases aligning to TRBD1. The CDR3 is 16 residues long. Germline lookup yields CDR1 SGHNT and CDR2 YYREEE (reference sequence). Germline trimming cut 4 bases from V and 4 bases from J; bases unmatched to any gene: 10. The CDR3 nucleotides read TGTGCCAGCAGCCCGTCCCGGGACAGGGGCGGAGAGACCCAGTACTTC. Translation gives CASSPSRDRGGETQYF. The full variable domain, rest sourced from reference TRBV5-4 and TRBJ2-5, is ETGVTQSPTHLIKTRGQQVTLRCSSQSGHNTVSWYQQALGQGPQFIFQYYREEENGRGNFPPRFSGLQFPNYSSELNVNALELDDSALYLCASSPSRDRGGETQYFGPGTRLLVL.

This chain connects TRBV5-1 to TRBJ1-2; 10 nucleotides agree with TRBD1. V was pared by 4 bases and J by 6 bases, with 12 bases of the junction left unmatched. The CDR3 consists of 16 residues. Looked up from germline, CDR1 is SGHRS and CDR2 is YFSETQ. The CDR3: CASSITPGQGLDGYTF. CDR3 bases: TGCGCCAGCAGCATAACCCCGGGACAGGGGCTGGATGGCTACACCTTC. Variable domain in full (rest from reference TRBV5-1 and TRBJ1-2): KAGVTQTPRYLIKTRGQQVTLSCSPISGHRSVSWYQQTPGQGLQFLFEYFSETQRNKGNFPGRFSGRQFSNSRSEMNVSTLELGDSALYLCASSITPGQGLDGYTFGSGTRLTVV.

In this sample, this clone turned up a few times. For the CDR3, the DNA is TGTGCCTGCCGACCCGGACTAGCTGGCAATGAGCAGTTCTTC. Translating it yields CACRPGLAGNEQFF. V usage is TRBV30 and J usage is TRBJ2-1; 8 bases fit TRBD2. Trimming took 6 bases from V and 6 from J; bases not matched to a gene: 10. The CDR3 contains 14 residues. CDR1 and CDR2 from the germline V gene are GTSNPN and SVGIG (reference sequence).

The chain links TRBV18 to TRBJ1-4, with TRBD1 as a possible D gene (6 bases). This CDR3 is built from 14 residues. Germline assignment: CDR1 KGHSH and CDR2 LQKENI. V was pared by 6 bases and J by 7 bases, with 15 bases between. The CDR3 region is CASSPGVGGEKLFF. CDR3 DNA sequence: TGTGCCAGCTCCCCAGGGGTTGGAGGTGAAAAACTGTTTTTT.

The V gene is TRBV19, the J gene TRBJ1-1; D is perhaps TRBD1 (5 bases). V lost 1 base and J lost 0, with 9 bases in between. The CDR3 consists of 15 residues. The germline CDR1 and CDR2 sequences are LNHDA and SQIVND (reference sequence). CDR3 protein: CASSIGTLVNTEAFF. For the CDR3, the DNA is TGTGCCAGTAGTATAGGGACACTCGTGAACACTGAAGCTTTCTTT. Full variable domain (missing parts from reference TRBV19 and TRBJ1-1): DGGITQSPKYLFRKEGQNVTLSCEQNLNHDAMYWYRQDPGQGLRLIYYSQIVNDFQKGDIAEGYSVSREKKESFPLTVTSAQKNPTAFYLCASSIGTLVNTEAFFGQGTRLTVV.

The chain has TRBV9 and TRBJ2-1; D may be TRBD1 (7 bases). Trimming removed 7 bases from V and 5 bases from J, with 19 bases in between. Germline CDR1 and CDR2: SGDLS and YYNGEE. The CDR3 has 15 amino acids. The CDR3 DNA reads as TGTGCCAGCGTCCCCGGCGGGACAGTTGACAATGAGCAGTTCTTC. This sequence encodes CASVPGGTVDNEQFF.

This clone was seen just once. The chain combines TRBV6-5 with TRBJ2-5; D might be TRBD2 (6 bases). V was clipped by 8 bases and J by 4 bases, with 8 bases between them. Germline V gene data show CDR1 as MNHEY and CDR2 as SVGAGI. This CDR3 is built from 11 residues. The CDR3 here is CASLGGETQYF. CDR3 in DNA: TGTGCCAGCCTCGGGGGAGAGACCCAGTACTTC.

This chain's CDR3 is CASSRGTGPSGQPQHF. The CDR3 DNA is TGTGCCAGCTCACGCGGGACAGGGCCCTCCGGTCAGCCCCAGCATTTT. The chain is built from TRBV18 and TRBJ1-5, with 9 bases identical to TRBD1. With V trimmed by 4 bases and J by 6 bases, 10 bases remained unmatched. Per the germline V gene, CDR1 is KGHSH and CDR2 is LQKENI. CDR3 length equals 16 residues.